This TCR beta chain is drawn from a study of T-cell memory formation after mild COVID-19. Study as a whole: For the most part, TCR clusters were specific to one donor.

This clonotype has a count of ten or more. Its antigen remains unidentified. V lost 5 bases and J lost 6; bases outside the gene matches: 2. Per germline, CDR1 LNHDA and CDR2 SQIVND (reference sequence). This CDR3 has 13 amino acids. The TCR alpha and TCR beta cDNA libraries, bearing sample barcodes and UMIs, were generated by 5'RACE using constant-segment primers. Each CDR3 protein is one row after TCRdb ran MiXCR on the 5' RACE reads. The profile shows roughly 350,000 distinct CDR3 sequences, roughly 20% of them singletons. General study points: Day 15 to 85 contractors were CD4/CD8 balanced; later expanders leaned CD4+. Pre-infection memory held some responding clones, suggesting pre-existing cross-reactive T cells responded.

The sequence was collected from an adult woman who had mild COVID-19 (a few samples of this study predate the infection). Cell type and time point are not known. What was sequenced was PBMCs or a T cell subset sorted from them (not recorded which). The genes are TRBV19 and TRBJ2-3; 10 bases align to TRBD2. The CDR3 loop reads CASSLGLADTQYF. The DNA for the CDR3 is TGTGCCAGTAGTTTGGGACTAGCGGATACGCAGTATTTT.